The next 13 T cell receptor beta chains were all read from a single sample in a study of shared clonotypes between healthy human individuals. Repertoires were generated with immunoSEQ multiplex PCR, while TCRdb's copy carries only in-frame clones and drops some. The sample has around 2,000,000 clones, 95% seen once; the top ten hold 0.1% to 0.15%. What was sequenced was naive CD4+ T cells sorted from blood. Indicated subset: CD45RA+ positively selected. All receptors come from a man aged 18 to 30 in good health.

This clone was detected only once. It may be a read error: a sequence one base away is much more abundant. The J gene is TRBJ1-2, the V gene TRBV27; 7 nucleotides align to TRBD1. V gave up 6 bases and J gave up 4 bases; unmatched junction bases: 2. From germline, CDR1 is MNHEY and CDR2 SMNVEV (reference sequence). This CDR3 region has 12 residues. The CDR3 is CASRRDSYGYTF. CDR3 sequence (DNA): TGTGCCAGCAGGCGGGACAGCTATGGCTACACCTTC.

The chain uses TRBV5-1 and TRBJ1-2; 12 bases agree with TRBD1. Germline CDR1 is SGHRS and CDR2 is YFSETQ. J lost 8 bases, V lost 5 bases, and 19 bases had no gene match. The CDR3 totals 18 residues. The CDR3: CASRWGLSIGTGGAGYTF. As DNA, the CDR3 is TGCGCCAGCAGATGGGGATTATCAATCGGGACAGGGGGCGCGGGCTACACCTTC.

On this clone: This sample also contains other DNA sequences that code for the same CDR3. The chain carries TRBV30 and TRBJ2-3; D is uncertain. The CDR3 extends over 11 amino acids. The V gene's germline CDR1 is GTSNPN and CDR2 SVGIG (reference sequence). Trimming stripped 0 bases from V and 5 bases from J, with 3 bases between. The CDR3 DNA reads as TGTGCCTGGAGTGTACAAGATACGCAGTATTTT. This codes for CAWSVQDTQYF.

The V and J genes are TRBV18 and TRBJ2-7; 9 bases map to TRBD1. Germline V CDR1 and CDR2: KGHSH, LQKENI. J lost 6 bases, V lost 4 bases, and 7 bases had no gene match. The CDR3 totals 14 residues. The CDR3: CASSRGTGLGEQYF. CDR3 nucleotide sequence: TGTGCCAGCTCACGTGGGACAGGGTTAGGCGAGCAGTACTTC.

The rearrangement uses TRBV28 and TRBJ2-7; 10 positions agree with TRBD2. Trimming cost V 3 bases and J 0 bases; bases outside gene matches: 2. The CDR3 spans 15 residues. Germline CDR1 is MDHEN and CDR2 is SYDVKM. CDR3 in amino acids: CASSLASGGSYEQYF. The DNA for the CDR3 is TGTGCCAGCAGTTTGGCTAGCGGGGGCTCCTACGAGCAGTACTTC.

The chain employs TRBV30 and TRBJ2-4; D is unclear. The length of the CDR3 is 16 residues. CDR1 is GTSNPN, CDR2 SVGIG, per germline (reference sequence). V shed 0 bases and J shed 0 bases, with 12 bases lying between them. The CDR3 coding sequence is TGTGCCTGGAGTGTAGGACGGGCCATAGCCAAAAACATTCAGTACTTC. Translation gives CAWSVGRAIAKNIQYF.

The rearrangement links TRBV30 to TRBJ1-2; TRBD1 matches at 8 bases. Germline CDR1 reads GTSNPN; CDR2 reads SVGIG (reference sequence). Trimming cost V 2 bases and J 6 bases; bases outside gene matches: 5. This CDR3 spans 13 amino acids. CDR3 in DNA: TGTGCCTGGAGTTACAGGGGGATGAATGGCTACACCTTC. Amino acids: CAWSYRGMNGYTF.

Remarks on this clone: The junction differs from germline at one of its ends, possibly a read error. The chain joins TRBV28 to TRBJ2-7; D not certain. Germline loops: CDR1 MDHEN, CDR2 SYDVKM. The CDR3 is 14 amino acids. The chain's CDR3 is CASSYLHKPYVQYF. The CDR3 coding sequence is TGTGCCAGCAGTTATCTTCACAAACCCTACGTGCAGTACTTC.

The CDR3 DNA is TGTGCCAGCAGTCCATATTGGGGGACAGGGGATCACGAGCAGTACTTC. Its protein is CASSPYWGTGDHEQYF. V and J are TRBV28 and TRBJ2-7, with TRBD1 identical over 10 bases. Trimming took 5 bases from V and 5 from J; bases not matched to a gene: 12. Germline loops: CDR1 MDHEN, CDR2 SYDVKM. This CDR3 has 16 amino acids.

The CDR3 sequence is CASSFRTALNTEAFF. The CDR3, as DNA: TGTGCCAGCAGTTTCCGGACAGCCCTGAACACTGAAGCTTTCTTT. This sequence joins TRBV6-5 and TRBJ1-1; the D gene is possibly TRBD1 (6 bases). V was cut by 4 bases and J by 0 bases, with 12 bases left in between. This CDR3 comprises 15 residues. The germline V gene has CDR1 MNHEY and CDR2 SVGAGI.

The chain joins TRBV18 to TRBJ2-1; 9 bases line up with TRBD1. Germline trimming cut 8 bases from V and 4 bases from J; bases unmatched to any gene: 3. Germline lookup yields CDR1 KGHSH and CDR2 LQKENI. This CDR3 has 13 amino acids. The CDR3 is CASAGQGYNEQFF. In nucleotides, the CDR3 is TGTGCCAGCGCGGGACAGGGTTACAATGAGCAGTTCTTC.

The rearrangement uses TRBV6-1 and TRBJ2-7; TRBD2 is a possible D gene (6 bases). CDR3 size: 17 residues. Per the germline V gene, CDR1 is MNHNS and CDR2 is SASEGT. With 3 bases removed from V and 9 bases from J, the gap between germline ends came to 27 bases. DNA of the CDR3: TGTGCCAGCAGTGATAGAATAACCGGGACGGGAGACTCCCGGCAGTACTTC. Amino acid sequence: CASSDRITGTGDSRQYF.

The chain uses TRBV11-1 and TRBJ2-1, with D unresolved. V lost 1 base to trimming and J lost 0 bases, with 7 bases between them. The CDR3 runs to 15 residues. Germline V gene sequence: CDR1 SGHAT, CDR2 FQDESV (reference sequence). In DNA form, the CDR3 reads TGTGCCAGCAGCTTAGGCCTTTACTCCTACAATGAGCAGTTCTTC. As protein: CASSLGLYSYNEQFF.